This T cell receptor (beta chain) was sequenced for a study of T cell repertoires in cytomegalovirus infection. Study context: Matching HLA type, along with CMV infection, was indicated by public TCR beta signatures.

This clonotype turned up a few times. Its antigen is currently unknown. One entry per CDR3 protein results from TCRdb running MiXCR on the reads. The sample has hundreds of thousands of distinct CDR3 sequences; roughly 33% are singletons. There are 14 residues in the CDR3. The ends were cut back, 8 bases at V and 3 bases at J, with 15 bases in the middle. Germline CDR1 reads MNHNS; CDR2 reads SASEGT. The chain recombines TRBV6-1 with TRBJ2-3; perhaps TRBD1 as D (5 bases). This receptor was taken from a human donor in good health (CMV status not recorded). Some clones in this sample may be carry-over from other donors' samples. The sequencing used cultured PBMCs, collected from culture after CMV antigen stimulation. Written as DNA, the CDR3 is TGTGCCAGCTGCAGGAACAGGCCAACAGATACGCAGTATTTT. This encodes CASCRNRPTDTQYF.